The sequence of this T cell receptor (beta chain) was determined in a study of shared clonotypes between healthy human individuals. Study conclusions and caveats: In a handful of donors, around 5% of naive CD4 clonotypes appeared in common.

CDR1 and CDR2 (germline): SGDLS, YYNGEE. V lost 4 bases to trimming and J lost 10 bases; unmatched junction nucleotides: 3. This CDR3 region has 12 residues. Naive CD8 cells comprised CD45RO-negative, CCR7-positively selected cells, excluding terminally differentiated effector memory CD45RA+ cells. Repertoires were generated with immunoSEQ multiplex PCR, while TCRdb's copy carries only in-frame clones and drops some. The sample includes hundreds of thousands of clones, 80% to 95% of them seen just once. As for this clone: Its specificity is not known.

Sample: naive CD8+ T cells sorted from blood. This sequence was found in a man aged 25 to 40 in good health. This chain connects TRBV9 to TRBJ2-1, with 9 bases that match TRBD2. The CDR3 loop reads CASSMTSGEQFF. CDR3 bases: TGTGCCAGCAGCATGACTAGCGGAGAGCAGTTCTTC. Looking up the rest from reference TRBV9 and TRBJ2-1 gives the full variable domain: DSGVTQTPKHLITATGQRVTLRCSPRSGDLSVYWYQQSLDQGLQFLIQYYNGEERAKGNILERFSAQQFPDLHSELNLSSLELGDSALYFCASSMTSGEQFFGPGTRLTVL.